This is a list of T cell receptor beta chains from one sample in a study of blood T cell repertoires in COVID-19. TCRdb keeps only in-frame clones here, not all; method: immunoSEQ multiplex PCR. The data contain just over 250,000 clones, 80% to 95% of them singletons. Sequencing used peripheral blood. Receptor source: a person under 35 with COVID-19, enrolled during active disease. Both conserved end residues are part of each CDR3. The D gene is left open where the match is weak.

cdr3_length,d_call,v_call,cdr3_aa
13,TRBD2,TRBV9,CASGGRRTGELFF
14,TRBD1,TRBV30,CAWRRTGVDTEAFF
19,TRBD2,TRBV7-2,CASSDDPLLAGGPEETQYF
15,TRBD2,TRBV3-1/TRBV3-2,CASSQVWGGRDIQYF
17,TRBD1,TRBV7-9,CASSFYTSGQGTDTQYF
18,TRBD2,TRBV4-3,CASSSRTSGSYEADTQYF
14,TRBD2,TRBV25-1,CASSGGLASGEQFF
16,TRBD2,TRBV5-1,CASSFPLAGGGETQYF
15,TRBD1,TRBV7-2,CASSLRDRGGYEQYF
14,.,TRBV6-1,CASSELGQRYEQYF
13,TRBD1,TRBV12-3/TRBV12-4,CASSHGQGVEQFF
15,.,TRBV5-1,CASSSPEGALGELFF
13,.,TRBV24-1,CATSDPTEDEQFF
13,.,TRBV12-3/TRBV12-4,CASSLPHSYEQYF
13,.,TRBV5-6,CASSLIRDGELFF
15,.,TRBV10-3,CAISDAGNYNSPLHF
16,TRBD1,TRBV5-1,CASSLPRDRRPDTQYF
16,.,TRBV5-1,CASSAMGNERNYGYTF
13,.,TRBV6-1,CASSERVTQPQHF
14,TRBD2,TRBV7-2,CASGGVTATDTQYF
15,.,TRBV3-1/TRBV3-2,CASSQPYSGANVLTF
17,.,TRBV3-1/TRBV3-2,CASSQPRWVGSTGELFF
17,TRBD2,TRBV18,CASSPGAGDPEGETQYF
18,.,TRBV5-4,CASSLDPPGQRPNYGYTF
11,.,TRBV20-1,CSAISSYEQYF
15,.,TRBV19,CASSIDIGGNTEAFF
15,.,TRBV7-2,CASSSSGVLNTEAFF
15,TRBD1,TRBV5-1,CASSLFPDRSYGYTF
17,TRBD2,TRBV10-3,CAISTLTSGRTYNEQFF
17,.,TRBV7-9,CASSEEGNRGTFYEQYF
14,TRBD2,TRBV6-2/TRBV6-3,CASSPGTSGDTQYF
14,TRBD1,TRBV14,CASSQAGTGIGAFF
17,.,TRBV19,CASSILGIAGKVDGYTF
13,.,TRBV18,CASSGGINQPQHF
14,TRBD1,TRBV27,CASSSTGGAQSPFF
15,.,TRBV19,CASSQGTYSNQPQHF
15,TRBD1,TRBV5-1,CASSLQPGQNSEQYF
16,TRBD1,TRBV27,CASSNTGQGVPDTQYF
14,.,TRBV3-1/TRBV3-2,CASSLYSTLETQYF
11,.,TRBV12-3/TRBV12-4,CASSLYNEQFF
16,TRBD1,TRBV9,CASSATPGQGNRKLFF
11,.,TRBV6-6,CATRWAFEAFF
12,.,TRBV7-6,CASTPPGGEQYF
19,TRBD2,TRBV14,CASSQGRTSGLFSTDTQYF
13,.,TRBV13,CASSWNRDSPLHF
15,TRBD2,TRBV7-9,CASSTTSGRDYEQYF
15,TRBD1,TRBV5-1,CASSLTGEPNQPQHF